The source of this TCR beta chain is a study of T cells in Graves' hyperthyroidism and ophthalmopathy. Study-wide results and limits: Ophthalmopathy was predicted by the model a median of roughly 6.6 months ahead of onset.

Per germline, CDR1 SGHRS and CDR2 YFSETQ. The CDR3 is 18 residues long. Trimming cost V 0 bases and J 0 bases; bases outside gene matches: 7. Amplified regions were TCR beta CDR3 sequences from RNA transcripts. During a first-round RT-PCR of the TCR CDR3, the HTBI primer set was used. TCRdb re-derived calls from the multiplex PCR reads in MiXCR, one entry per CDR3 protein. This sample has under 550,000 distinct CDR3 sequences; roughly an eighth occur once, and the top ten carry 5% to 6.5%. Reasons for excluding patients were uncontrolled infection, other autoimmune disease, pregnancy or lactation. A note on this clonotype: Its target is unknown.

The clonotype comes from a woman between 18 and 30 years old with Graves' hyperthyroidism. The gene calls are TRBV5-1 and TRBJ1-1; 11 positions match TRBD1. The specimen sequenced was blood. Here the CDR3 reads CASSLAPGTGGVNTEAFF. CDR3 nucleotide sequence: TGCGCCAGCAGCTTGGCCCCCGGGACAGGGGGGGTGAACACTGAAGCTTTCTTT.